This TCR beta chain was sequenced during a study of T cells after yellow fever vaccination. V was pared by 0 bases and J by 8 bases, with 16 bases between. The CDR3 contains 15 residues. Germline CDR1 and CDR2: DFQATT and SNEGSKA (reference sequence). TCRdb itself ran the 5' RACE reads through MiXCR, one entry per CDR3 protein. The table records 310,000 or so distinct CDR3 sequences, around 7% of them present only once. There are a few counts of this clonotype. This specimen was PBMCs, taken around 45 days after the first yellow fever vaccination. This chain connects TRBV20-1 to TRBJ1-4; weak D call: TRBD1 (5 bases). This sequence was found in a man aged 18 to 29 who received the YFV17D yellow fever vaccine. The CDR3 DNA reads as TGCAGTGCTAGAGATGCGGGGCAGGGCGAGGAAAAACTGTTTTTT. This translates into CSARDAGQGEEKLFF.